Listed below are T cell receptor beta chains from one sample, sequenced in a study of T cells after yellow fever vaccination. TCRdb recomputed calls from the 5' RACE reads with MiXCR, one row per CDR3 protein. This sample yields fewer than 400,000 distinct CDR3 sequences, of which about 10% are seen a single time; 3% to 3.5% belongs to the top ten. Sequences were derived from CD4+ T cells sorted from PBMCs, sampled 45 days after the yellow fever booster vaccination. The receptors come from a young man who received the YFV17D yellow fever vaccine. Each CDR3 is given with its conserved first and last residue.

J,V,CDR3
TRBJ2-1,TRBV12-3/TRBV12-4,CASSFGGGALNEQFF
TRBJ2-3,TRBV20-1,CSAKGGGWDTQYF
TRBJ2-3,TRBV5-1,CASSLAAGTDTQYF
TRBJ2-2,TRBV19,CASKAGGTGELFF
TRBJ1-2,TRBV6-5,CASSYQGKEGGYTF
TRBJ1-5,TRBV6-1,CASSFQPRTNQPQHF
TRBJ2-2,TRBV6-2/TRBV6-3,CASSYSGYPANTGELFF
TRBJ1-2,TRBV6-6,CASSYSVTYYGYTF
TRBJ2-3,TRBV5-1,CASSPGGQSTDTQYF
TRBJ1-5,TRBV7-2,CASSRDRGKGQPQHF
TRBJ2-5,TRBV5-1,CASSSGTEETQYF
TRBJ1-2,TRBV3-1,CASSQGGSPSYGYTF
TRBJ1-1,TRBV2,CASSENLVVKGGNTEAFF
TRBJ1-5,TRBV7-9,CASSGHNQPQHF
TRBJ1-1,TRBV5-5,CASSFLGRDGTEAFF
TRBJ2-1,TRBV21-1,CASSFLSRGGHSPCSNEQFF
TRBJ1-1,TRBV4-3,CASSQDPRRDTEAFF
TRBJ1-1,TRBV19,CASSYFSAEAFF
TRBJ2-7,TRBV5-1,CASSFDRGTYEQYF
TRBJ1-1,TRBV7-8,CASSLARLGVNTEAFF
TRBJ1-1,TRBV5-5,CASSSRQAGEAFF
TRBJ2-1,TRBV29-1,CSGRDRGSYNEQFF
TRBJ2-1,TRBV5-1,CASRSMAGGLNEQFF
TRBJ2-1,TRBV4-2,CASSLPASQTGNEQFF
TRBJ2-1,TRBV24-1,CATSEYNEQFF
TRBJ2-2,TRBV7-2,CASSRDRGLTGELFF
TRBJ2-7,TRBV6-5,CASSRSDRTGEQYF
TRBJ2-3,TRBV10-2,CASSGQGKDTQYF
TRBJ2-6,TRBV27,CTSSQDISGANVLTF
TRBJ2-3,TRBV4-3,CASSPYPGTVTDTQYF
TRBJ2-1,TRBV7-2,CASSLVWGPGEQFF
TRBJ1-1,TRBV5-4,CASSLVRVEGTEAFF
TRBJ1-1,TRBV29-1,CSVVTENTEAFF
TRBJ1-2,TRBV15,CATSPGTAKANYGYTF
TRBJ1-6,TRBV7-2,CASSPQRDNSPLHF
TRBJ2-1,TRBV7-9,CASSDRAYYNEQFF
TRBJ1-6,TRBV20-1,CSARDFGVRSPLHF
TRBJ1-4,TRBV7-2,CSGGQKLFF
TRBJ2-1,TRBV7-7,CASSPLGGGTYNEQFF
TRBJ2-1,TRBV5-6,CASSSREGASNEQFF
TRBJ2-6,TRBV4-3,CASSQDAGSGANVLTF
TRBJ1-3,TRBV7-7,CASSPGTGRSSGNTIYF
TRBJ2-3,TRBV5-1,CASSEDRPEDTQYF
TRBJ2-3,TRBV12-3/TRBV12-4,CASSLSGRDTQYF
TRBJ1-2,TRBV6-1,CASRPGGEDGYTF
TRBJ2-7,TRBV12-5,CASGPPGTPSYEQYF
TRBJ2-1,TRBV25-1,CASSESRAGYNEQFF
TRBJ1-2,TRBV15,CATSREGRGYGYTF
TRBJ1-2,TRBV7-2,CASSPGTGGLYGYTF
TRBJ1-5,TRBV7-9,CASSLGGRSNQPQHF
TRBJ2-1,TRBV20-1,CSAGSSGAYNEQFF
TRBJ1-2,TRBV5-1,CASSSRTIPGYTF
TRBJ2-3,TRBV9,CASSVVLGQSDTQYF
TRBJ1-1,TRBV6-1,CASRDPGVTEAFF
TRBJ2-1,TRBV11-2,CASSLDRGGDNEQFF